This T cell receptor (beta chain) comes out of a study of blood T cell repertoires in COVID-19. On the study more broadly: In each case, the material was cDNA or gDNA derived from T cells, B-cell-depleted T cells, or PBMCs.

Generated by immunoSEQ multiplex PCR, the TCRdb table keeps only in-frame clones and is missing some. The sample includes 150,000 to 200,000 clones, approximately 87% of them seen just once. Seattle patients were enrolled during active infection and followed longitudinally. J lost 5 bases, V lost 2 bases, and 2 bases had no gene match. CDR3 length: 15 residues. Per germline, CDR1 LGHDT and CDR2 YNNKEL (reference sequence). Sample: peripheral blood. This sequence was found in a person aged 65 to 85 with COVID-19, enrolled during active disease. The chain uses TRBV3-1 (or the pseudogene TRBV3-2) and TRBJ2-7; TRBD2 matches at 14 bases. CDR3 region: CASSQTGLAGDEQYF. CDR3 sequence (DNA): TGTGCCAGCAGCCAAACGGGACTAGCGGGAGACGAGCAGTACTTC.